The clone carrying this T cell receptor beta chain was counted at least ten times. Its matching antigen is unknown. CDR1 MGHRA and CDR2 YSYEKL come from the germline V gene. The V segment lost 3 bases and the J segment 3 bases; nucleotides outside the gene matches: 6. CDR3 length: 16 amino acids. The sample is drawn from a study of T-cell memory formation after mild COVID-19. Study-level findings and limits: Contracting CD4+ clones lay largely in CM and EM, with CD8+ ones residing in EMRA.

TCRdb reprocessed the 5' RACE reads via MiXCR and lists one record per CDR3 protein. The data hold about 360,000 distinct CDR3 sequences, with 13% to 15% observed a single time. Sequenced: PBMCs or a T cell subset sorted from them (not recorded which). The rearrangement uses TRBV4-1 and TRBJ1-5; 9 positions agree with TRBD1. This receptor was identified in a man between 18 and 29 years old who had mild COVID-19 (a few samples of this study predate the infection). Cell type and time point are not known. CDR3 in amino acids: CASSQPGQGPNQPQHF. CDR3 nucleotide sequence: TGCGCCAGCAGCCAGCCGGGACAGGGTCCCAATCAGCCCCAGCATTTT.